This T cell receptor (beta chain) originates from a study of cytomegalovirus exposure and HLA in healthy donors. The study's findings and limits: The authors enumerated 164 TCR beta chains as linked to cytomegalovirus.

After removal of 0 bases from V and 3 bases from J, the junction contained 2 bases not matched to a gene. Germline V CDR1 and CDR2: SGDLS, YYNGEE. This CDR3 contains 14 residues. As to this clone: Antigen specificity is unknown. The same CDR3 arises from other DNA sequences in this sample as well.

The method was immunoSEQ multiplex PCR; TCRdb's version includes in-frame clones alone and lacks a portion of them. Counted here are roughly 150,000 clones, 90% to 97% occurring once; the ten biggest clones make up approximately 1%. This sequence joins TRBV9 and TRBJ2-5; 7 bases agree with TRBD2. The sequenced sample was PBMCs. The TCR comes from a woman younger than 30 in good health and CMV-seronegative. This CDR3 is CASSVGAGEETQYF. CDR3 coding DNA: TGTGCCAGCAGCGTAGGTGCGGGGGAAGAGACCCAGTACTTC.